Following are 29 T cell receptor beta chains from one sample sequenced in a study of blood T cell repertoires in COVID-19. Some clones are missing from TCRdb's copy, which holds only in-frame ones; the method was immunoSEQ multiplex PCR. The sample lists approximately 46,000 clones; 90% were seen once. The sample was peripheral blood. These TCRs come from a man aged 45-65 years with active COVID-19.

The chain couples TRBV7-9 to TRBJ2-5; 7 bases map to TRBD1. The germline V gene has CDR1 SEHNR and CDR2 FQNEAQ (reference sequence). Trimming removed 5 bases from V and 1 base from J; junction bases left unmatched: 7. The CDR3 totals 15 residues. The CDR3 reads CASSADREAQETQYF. As DNA, the CDR3 is TGTGCCAGCAGCGCAGACAGGGAAGCCCAAGAGACCCAGTACTTC.

This clone occurred once. The chain couples TRBV29-1 to TRBJ1-6, with D perhaps matching TRBD1 (5 bases). V lost 7 bases and J 10 bases, leaving 20 bases between the germline ends. This CDR3 is 14 amino acids long. Germline lookup yields CDR1 SQVTM and CDR2 ANQGSEA. This CDR3 reads CSEPTGYPYSPLHF. In DNA form, the CDR3 reads TGCAGCGAACCCACAGGTTACCCCTACTCACCCCTCCACTTT.

The CDR3 protein is CASRVDRGANNEQFF. The CDR3 nucleotides read TGTGCCAGCAGGGTAGACAGGGGGGCAAACAATGAGCAGTTCTTC. The V call is TRBV2, the J call TRBJ2-1; 9 bases are a match to TRBD1. Per the germline V gene, CDR1 is SNHLY and CDR2 is FYNNEI. Germline trimming cut 6 bases from V and 5 bases from J; bases unmatched to any gene: 8. CDR3 length: 15 residues.

CDR3 sequence (DNA): TGTGCCAGCAGCAGGCGGAGTGCAACTAATGAAAAACTGTTTTTT. This sequence encodes CASSRRSATNEKLFF. This chain uses TRBV7-8 with TRBJ1-4; D is ambiguous. The V end lost 5 bases, the J end lost 0 bases, and 10 bases lay between the germline ends. CDR1 is SGHVS, CDR2 FQNEAQ, per germline. The CDR3 is 15 residues long.

The V gene is TRBV6-1, the J gene TRBJ2-3, with D perhaps matching TRBD1 (5 bases). The V end was cut by 6 bases, the J end by 3 bases, with 13 bases between. CDR1 is MNHNS and CDR2 is SASEGT in the germline V gene. CDR3 length equals 14 residues. CDR3 protein: CASRERQTTDTQYF. The CDR3 nucleotides are TGTGCCAGCAGGGAGCGACAGACAACAGATACGCAGTATTTT.

The chain combines TRBV20-1 with TRBJ1-2; 11 bases line up with TRBD1. The CDR3 has 15 amino acids. Trimming took 3 bases from V and 7 from J; bases not matched to a gene: 10. From germline, CDR1 is DFQATT and CDR2 SNEGSKA (reference sequence). In DNA, the CDR3 is TGCAGTGCTAGTGACTCTGGGACAGGGGGAGGTGGCTACACCTTC. This sequence encodes CSASDSGTGGGGYTF.

CDR3 bases: TGTGCCAGCAGTCGACAGGGTTATCAGCCCCAGCATTTT. Its translation is CASSRQGYQPQHF. V gene TRBV28 combines with J gene TRBJ1-5, with 7 bases fitting TRBD1. Germline V gives CDR1 MDHEN, CDR2 SYDVKM. This CDR3 contains 13 residues. V lost 5 bases, J lost 5 bases, and 3 bases stayed unmatched. The full variable domain, rest sourced from reference TRBV28 and TRBJ1-5, is DVKVTQSSRYLVKRTGEKVFLECVQDMDHENMFWYRQDPGLGLRLIYFSYDVKMKEKGDIPEGYSVSREKKERFSLILESASTNQTSMYLCASSRQGYQPQHFGDGTRLSIL.

The chain is built from TRBV19 and TRBJ1-1; D is possibly TRBD1 (6 bases). Trimming pared 7 bases from V and 4 bases from J, leaving 19 bases between. Per germline, CDR1 LNHDA and CDR2 SQIVND (reference sequence). The CDR3 has 15 residues. CDR3 loop: CASIPGGRGLTEAFF. CDR3 in DNA: TGTGCCAGTATCCCGGGGGGCAGGGGTCTCACTGAAGCTTTCTTT.

The chain recombines TRBV7-2 with TRBJ1-4; D ambiguous. This CDR3 comprises 15 residues. Trimming stripped 1 base from V and 6 bases from J, with 12 bases between. Germline V gene sequence: CDR1 SGHTA, CDR2 FQGNSA. The CDR3 loop is CASSLEVGAYEKLFF. CDR3 bases: TGTGCCAGCAGCTTAGAAGTCGGAGCTTATGAAAAACTGTTTTTT.

The rearrangement links TRBV6-2 or TRBV6-3 to TRBJ1-1, with 8 bases matching TRBD1. The CDR3 sequence is 14 residues long. The germline CDR1 and CDR2 sequences are MNHEY and SVGEGT. The junction had 4 bases not matched to a gene; V was cut back by 0 bases and J by 7 bases. The CDR3 coding sequence is TGTGCCAGCAGTTACTCGATACAGGGGGTTGAAGCTTTCTTT. It specifies CASSYSIQGVEAFF.

CDR3 sequence (DNA): TGTGCCAGCAGTCCGACAGGGGAATTCAAGGGTGGGGCCAACGTCCTGACTTTC. Amino acids: CASSPTGEFKGGANVLTF. The V gene is TRBV6-6, the J gene TRBJ2-6; 8 positions match TRBD1. Germline trimming cut 5 bases from V and 3 bases from J; bases unmatched to any gene: 12. The CDR3 loop spans 18 amino acids. The V gene's germline CDR1 is MNHNY and CDR2 SVGAGI (reference sequence).

The gene calls are TRBV29-1 and TRBJ1-2, with D perhaps TRBD1 (5 bases). The CDR3 is 14 residues long. V was clipped by 4 bases and J by 8 bases, with 20 bases between them. The germline CDR1 and CDR2 sequences are SQVTM and ANQGSEA. CDR3 in amino acids: CSVGGWQGKQGYTF. In DNA form, the CDR3 reads TGCAGCGTTGGAGGTTGGCAGGGAAAGCAAGGCTACACCTTC.

This clone appeared a single time. The chain joins TRBV7-9 to TRBJ1-3, with no clear D. Trimming took off 1 base at V and 4 bases at J, with 8 bases between the two ends. Germline CDR1 and CDR2: SEHNR and FQNEAQ (reference sequence). This CDR3 is built from 14 residues. The CDR3 is CASSLGHTGNTIYF. The CDR3 DNA sequence: TGTGCCAGCAGCTTAGGGCATACCGGAAACACCATATATTTT.

The gene calls are TRBV6-1 and TRBJ2-7; 9 bases map to TRBD2. Germline V gives CDR1 MNHNS, CDR2 SASEGT. The CDR3 spans 16 residues. Trimming took 2 bases from V and 2 from J; bases not matched to a gene: 7. CDR3 sequence reads: CASSEPGGGEPYEQYF. The CDR3 DNA reads TGTGCCAGCAGTGAACCCGGCGGGGGGGAGCCCTACGAGCAGTACTTC.

The V and J genes are TRBV6-5 and TRBJ1-2; D remains unclear. Trimming shortened V by 8 bases and J by 4 bases, and 11 bases separated the two germline ends. In germline, CDR1 is MNHEY, CDR2 SVGAGI. There are 12 residues in the CDR3. The CDR3 protein is CASGDGVYGYTF. The CDR3 DNA reads TGTGCCAGCGGAGACGGGGTCTATGGCTACACCTTC.

The chain links TRBV30 to TRBJ1-2, with 8 bases aligning to TRBD1. V dropped 4 bases and J dropped 7; count of bases not matched to a gene: 2. The CDR3 runs 11 residues. Germline V CDR1 and CDR2: GTSNPN, SVGIG (reference sequence). Written as DNA, the CDR3 is TGTGCCTGGACTACAGGGGGTGGCTACACCTTC. Encoded protein: CAWTTGGGYTF.

The rearrangement uses TRBV10-3 and TRBJ1-2, with D possibly matching TRBD1 (6 bases). Germline V lookup: CDR1 ENHRY, CDR2 SYGVKD. V lost 0 bases, J lost 2 bases, and 7 bases lay in between. The CDR3 loop spans 14 amino acids. The CDR3 region is CAISESGANYGYTF. The CDR3, as DNA: TGTGCCATCAGTGAGTCGGGGGCAAACTATGGCTACACCTTC.

The V and J genes are TRBV6-5 and TRBJ1-4; tentative D call: TRBD1 (5 bases). The V gene lost 0 bases and the J gene lost 6 bases, with 8 bases spanning the gap. This CDR3 has 14 amino acids. Germline-derived CDR1 and CDR2 are MNHEY and SVGAGI. The CDR3 is CASSYSWGDEKLFF. Written as DNA, the CDR3 is TGTGCCAGCAGTTACTCGTGGGGGGATGAAAAACTGTTTTTT.

The CDR3 loop is CASRPPGGGGSGANVLTF. In DNA form, the CDR3 reads TGTGCCAGCAGACCCCCCGGGGGCGGGGGCTCTGGGGCCAACGTCCTGACTTTC. The rearrangement links TRBV27 to TRBJ2-6, with D possibly being TRBD2 (7 bases). With 6 bases removed from V and 0 bases from J, the gap between germline ends came to 18 bases. Germline CDR1 MNHEY, CDR2 SMNVEV (reference sequence). The CDR3 consists of 18 residues. The whole variable domain, filled in from reference TRBV27 and TRBJ2-6, reads EAQVTQNPRYLITVTGKKLTVTCSQNMNHEYMSWYRQDPGLGLRQIYYSMNVEVTDKGDVPEGYKVSRKEKRNFPLILESPSPNQTSLYFCASRPPGGGGSGANVLTFGAGSRLTVL.

The chain uses TRBV4-1 and TRBJ2-7; possibly TRBD1 for D (6 bases). There are 15 residues in the CDR3. The germline V and J ends were trimmed by 4 bases and 3 bases, with 16 bases remaining between them. CDR1 is MGHRA, CDR2 YSYEKL, per germline. For the CDR3, the DNA is TGCGCCAGCAGCCGAACAGGGTCTTCAAACTACGAGCAGTACTTC. Its protein is CASSRTGSSNYEQYF.

The CDR3: CAWSQFSGGEQYF. The CDR3 DNA reads as TGTGCCTGGAGTCAGTTTAGCGGGGGAGAGCAGTACTTC. The gene calls are TRBV30 and TRBJ2-7; 9 nucleotides line up with TRBD2. Germline loops: CDR1 GTSNPN, CDR2 SVGIG (reference sequence). The CDR3 loop spans 13 amino acids. Trimming removed 2 bases from V and 7 bases from J; junction bases left unmatched: 6.

The chain joins TRBV28 to TRBJ1-5; D remains unclear. This CDR3 spans 11 amino acids. Germline values: CDR1 MDHEN, CDR2 SYDVKM. V was trimmed by 1 base and J by 16 bases, leaving 11 bases between them. The CDR3, as DNA: TGTGCCAGCAGTTTATCCGCAAACTTCCATTTT. It encodes CASSLSANFHF.

This clone was counted once. The V gene is TRBV7-2, the J gene TRBJ1-3; 8 nucleotides agree with TRBD1. V lost 5 bases, J lost 1 base, and 1 base stayed unmatched. The CDR3 has 14 amino acids. Germline V gene lookup returns CDR1 SGHTA and CDR2 FQGNSA. In DNA form, the CDR3 reads TGTGCCAGCAGCCAGGGGGCTTCTGGAAACACCATATATTTT. This sequence encodes CASSQGASGNTIYF.

The chain links TRBV27 to TRBJ1-5, with D uncertain. The germline gives CDR1 MNHEY, CDR2 SMNVEV (reference sequence). The ends were cut back, 2 bases at V and 6 bases at J, with 11 bases in the middle. The CDR3 covers 14 residues. CDR3 nucleotide sequence: TGTGCCAGCAGTTTAGATTCCGGGAGTCAGCCCCAGCATTTT. The encoded protein is CASSLDSGSQPQHF.

The V gene is TRBV19, the J gene TRBJ2-7; TRBD2 might be the D (5 bases). V was pared by 7 bases and J by 3 bases, with 16 bases between. The CDR3 totals 14 residues. Germline assignment: CDR1 LNHDA and CDR2 SQIVND (reference sequence). The CDR3 region is CASNSGEVFYEQYF. For the CDR3, the DNA is TGTGCCAGTAACTCCGGGGAAGTATTCTACGAGCAGTACTTC.

V gene TRBV6-5 combines with J gene TRBJ1-1; D call uncertain. The ends were cut back, 2 bases at V and 2 bases at J, with 9 bases in the middle. Looked up from germline, CDR1 is MNHEY and CDR2 is SVGAGI. The CDR3 has 14 amino acids. The DNA for the CDR3 is TGTGCCAGCAGTTACGGGCAGAAAAACACTGAAGCTTTCTTT. This sequence encodes CASSYGQKNTEAFF.

The chain employs TRBV5-1 and TRBJ1-2; possible D gene TRBD1, 6 bases. The CDR3 sequence is 15 residues long. Between the trimmed V and J ends, which lost 3 bases and 6 bases, there was a span of 18 bases. In germline, CDR1 is SGHRS, CDR2 YFSETQ. This CDR3 is CASSSGLGAWDGYTF. CDR3 coding DNA: TGCGCCAGCAGCTCGGGATTGGGGGCCTGGGATGGCTACACCTTC.

This chain connects TRBV5-8 to TRBJ2-5; a weak D match, TRBD1 (5 bases). Trimming left V 0 bases short and J 5 bases short, with 11 bases between. Germline CDR1 is SGHTS and CDR2 is YDEGEE. This CDR3 spans 14 amino acids. CDR3 amino acids: CASSLGQLGETQYF. CDR3 coding DNA: TGTGCCAGCAGCTTGGGACAGCTCGGGGAGACCCAGTACTTC.

The genes are TRBV15 and TRBJ2-5, with 8 bases aligning to TRBD2. Losses at the gene ends were 4 bases for V and 1 base for J; bases not matched to a gene: 5. CDR1 LNHNV and CDR2 YYDKDF come from the germline V gene (reference sequence). The CDR3 runs to 15 residues. Written as DNA, the CDR3 is TGTGCCACCAGCAAAGGGGGGACTAGCCAAGAGACCCAGTACTTC. Translating gives CATSKGGTSQETQYF. The variable domain in full, with the rest retrieved from reference TRBV15 and TRBJ2-5, is DAMVIQNPRYQVTQFGKPVTLSCSQTLNHNVMYWYQQKSSQAPKLLFHYYDKDFNNEADTPDNFQSRRPNTSFCFLDIRSPGLGDTAMYLCATSKGGTSQETQYFGPGTRLLVL.